These 3 T cell receptor beta chains were all obtained from the same sample, sequenced in a study of blood T cell repertoires in COVID-19. Libraries were prepared by immunoSEQ multiplex PCR; TCRdb keeps only in-frame clonotypes and omits some of them. Among about 400,000 clones listed, approximately 90% were seen once. The source material was PBMCs or T cells enriched from blood (not recorded which). These receptors were obtained from a woman between 18 and 29 years old with acute COVID-19.

The rearrangement joins TRBV5-1 to TRBJ2-5; weak D call: TRBD2 (5 bases). Germline CDR1 reads SGHRS; CDR2 reads YFSETQ. V gave up 2 bases and J gave up 9 bases, with 17 bases separating them. The CDR3 runs 14 residues. For the CDR3, the DNA is TGCGCCAGCAGCTTACTATCAGTGGCGGGCCCCCAGTACTTC. Translated, it gives CASSLLSVAGPQYF.

This rearrangement joins TRBV2 to TRBJ2-4; D possibly corresponds to TRBD2 (6 bases). CDR3 length: 16 amino acids. V dropped 8 bases and J dropped 0 bases, with 17 bases sitting between them. The germline CDR1 and CDR2 sequences are SNHLY and FYNNEI. CDR3 nucleotide sequence: TGTGCCAGCTTGGGCACCGGGAGACTAGCCAAAAACATTCAGTACTTC. Protein product: CASLGTGRLAKNIQYF.

As DNA, the CDR3 is TGTGCCAGCGCACCCCACGGAGGGCCCACTAATGAAAAACTGTTTTTT. Its protein product is CASAPHGGPTNEKLFF. The rearrangement uses TRBV19 and TRBJ1-4; D gene ambiguous. CDR1 is LNHDA, CDR2 SQIVND, per germline (reference sequence). V was trimmed by 9 bases and J by 2 bases, leaving 19 bases between them. The CDR3 loop spans 16 amino acids.